This TCR beta chain was sequenced during a study of T cells in Graves' hyperthyroidism and ophthalmopathy. The source of the PBMCs was around 10 ml of fresh peripheral blood. Amplified TCR beta CDR3 regions came from RNA transcripts. The study used the HTBI primer set for a first-round RT-PCR of the TCR CDR3. TCRdb reanalysed the multiplex PCR reads using MiXCR and keeps one entry per CDR3 protein. The sample has roughly 710,000 distinct CDR3 sequences; around 40% are singletons. The V gene lost 4 bases and the J gene lost 0 bases, with 10 bases spanning the gap. Germline CDR1 reads MGHDK; CDR2 reads SYGVNS. There are 14 residues in the CDR3.

The receptor was derived from a woman aged 40 to 49 with Graves' hyperthyroidism. This chain connects TRBV25-1 to TRBJ2-7, with TRBD2 as a possible D gene (5 bases). The sequencing sample was made of blood. CDR3 DNA: TGTGCCAGCAGTGGATACCGGGACTCCTACGAGCAGTACTTC. Its protein product is CASSGYRDSYEQYF.